These 11 T cell receptor beta chains originate from one sample sequenced in a study of molecular identifiers for immune sequencing clone quantification (dated by TCRdb to the late 2010s). Library construction relied on PCR. Sequencing was carried out with an Illumina HiSeq 4000. TCRdb took the public reads, trimmed them with fastp at Q25, ran MiXCR for clone calling and kept in-frame beta chains. Rows with one shared CDR3 protein collapse into an entry with the most common genes and DNA. For this sample the table gives about 510,000 distinct CDR3 sequences, of which over 20% were detected only once. The ten largest clonotypes hold 0.65% to 0.95% of the sample. Sequencing used naive CD8+ T cells from blood, with Jurkat cell RNA spiked in. The label giving this sample's cell subset or site can be read as: FACS-sorted CD8+CD4-CCR7+CD45RA+ naive T cells. The receptor set was obtained from a human donor in good health. Some libraries in this study had Jurkat cell RNA spiked in.

The chain is built from TRBV28 and TRBJ2-7; 8 nucleotides agree with TRBD2. Trimming at V came to 2 bases and at J to 6 bases, leaving 15 bases not matched to a gene. Germline V lookup: CDR1 MDHEN, CDR2 SYDVKM. This CDR3 contains 17 residues. The CDR3 nucleotides are TGTGCCAGCAGTTTAACGGGGGGGGGGGCCGTTGGAGTCGAGCAGTACTTC. Translation gives CASSLTGGGAVGVEQYF.

This clonotype has only a few counts. The chain carries TRBV24-1 and TRBJ2-7; D gene ambiguous. CDR1 is KGHDR, CDR2 SFDVKD, per germline. V lost 2 bases to trimming and J lost 3 bases, with 10 bases between them. The CDR3 runs to 14 residues. CDR3 sequence: CATSDSSLSYEQYF. CDR3 nucleotides: TGTGCCACCAGTGATTCATCACTCAGCTACGAGCAGTACTTC.

The chain is built from TRBV12-3 or TRBV12-4 and TRBJ1-1; 8 nucleotides line up with TRBD1. This CDR3 has 14 amino acids. J lost 5 bases, V lost 7 bases, and 9 bases had no gene match. This CDR3 reads CASNPGRGLTEAFF. In nucleotides, the CDR3 is TGTGCCAGCAATCCCGGCAGGGGGCTTACTGAAGCTTTCTTT.

As regards this clonotype: One end of the junction varies from germline; a read error may be responsible. The chain carries TRBV19 and TRBJ2-1, with D perhaps TRBD2 (5 bases). The V gene's germline CDR1 is LNHDA and CDR2 SQIVND (reference sequence). The CDR3 sequence is 17 residues long. CDR3 sequence: CAGSIDEFSGAYNEQFF. The DNA for the CDR3 is TGTGCCGGTAGTATAGATGAGTTCAGCGGCGCCTACAATGAGCAGTTCTTC.

The chain recombines TRBV4-1 with TRBJ1-4; 12 bases map to TRBD1. Losses at the gene ends were 0 bases for V and 8 bases for J; bases not matched to a gene: 10. The CDR3 covers 18 residues. Germline V gives CDR1 MGHRA, CDR2 YSYEKL. The CDR3 DNA reads TGCGCCAGCAGCCAAGATACGGGACAGGGGGCATTAAGCGAAAAACTGTTTTTT. The encoded protein is CASSQDTGQGALSEKLFF.

The chain carries TRBV7-9 and TRBJ2-3; the D gene is possibly TRBD1 (6 bases). V was trimmed by 6 bases and J by 2 bases, leaving 21 bases between them. The CDR3 has 17 amino acids. Germline values: CDR1 SEHNR, CDR2 FQNEAQ (reference sequence). The CDR3 sequence: CASSPLDSNQNTDTQYF. Here the CDR3 DNA reads TGTGCCAGCAGTCCTCTGGACAGCAACCAAAACACAGATACGCAGTATTTT.

This clonotype was seen at least ten times. The chain employs TRBV7-2 and TRBJ1-5; D is ambiguous. CDR1 SGHTA and CDR2 FQGNSA come from the germline V gene. The CDR3 extends over 15 amino acids. Trimming took off 4 bases at V and 8 bases at J, with 18 bases between the two ends. CDR3 in DNA: TGTGCCAGCAGCTCCGGGCCAGATTCAGACGAGCCCCAGCATTTT. Amino acids: CASSSGPDSDEPQHF.

The chain employs TRBV7-6 and TRBJ2-1, with D perhaps TRBD2 (5 bases). Trimming shortened V by 5 bases and J by 7 bases, and 12 bases separated the two germline ends. The CDR3 consists of 13 residues. CDR1 is SGHVS, CDR2 FNYEAQ, per germline. The CDR3 DNA sequence: TGTGCCAGCAGCCCCGGACTTACTAATGAGCAGTTCTTC. This sequence encodes CASSPGLTNEQFF.

This clonotype was recorded a few times. The V call is TRBV27, the J call TRBJ1-5, with 8 bases lining up with TRBD1. The ends lost 0 bases at V and 7 bases at J; junction bases unmatched: 8. From germline, CDR1 is MNHEY and CDR2 SMNVEV (reference sequence). CDR3 length equals 16 residues. The CDR3 loop reads CASSLSGQGAGQPQHF. In DNA, the CDR3 is TGTGCCAGCAGTTTATCGGGTCAGGGGGCGGGCCAGCCCCAGCATTTT.

This clonotype was observed many times. The chain has TRBV7-9 and TRBJ1-4; D is unresolved. The germline gives CDR1 SEHNR, CDR2 FQNEAQ (reference sequence). CDR3 length equals 16 residues. With 0 bases removed from V and 11 bases from J, the gap between germline ends came to 19 bases. The CDR3 sequence: CASSLATGTAFRKLFF. The CDR3 DNA reads as TGTGCCAGCAGCTTAGCAACGGGAACAGCGTTTCGGAAACTGTTTTTT.

In this sample, this clonotype turned up many times. This chain uses TRBV9 with TRBJ2-3, with 7 bases identical to TRBD1. There are 15 residues in the CDR3. Trimming removed 2 bases from V and 3 bases from J; junction bases left unmatched: 6. Germline CDR1 reads SGDLS; CDR2 reads YYNGEE. In DNA, the CDR3 is TGTGCCAGCAGCGTCACAGGGGAATGGACAGATACGCAGTATTTT. Translated: CASSVTGEWTDTQYF.